This TCR beta chain originates from a study of blood T cells in healthy people across ages. General study points: No one knew whether donors had CMV, which possibly confounded expanded clonotype changes.

The CDR3 runs 14 residues. The germline gives CDR1 SGHDT, CDR2 YYEEEE. With a J-beta primer mix and a sample-barcoded 5' primer, a second PCR ran about 7 to 12 cycles. Researchers report that a template-switch adaptor with 12 random nucleotides tagged each cDNA molecule. TCRdb analysed the 5' RACE reads with MiXCR anew, one entry per CDR3 protein. The table lists some 760,000 distinct CDR3 sequences, 25% of them singletons. Concerning this clonotype: Its antigen is still unknown. Germline and junction disagree at one end, which may indicate a read error.

The same sample was also used in a study of T cells of mothers and their children.

Sequenced: blood. The TCR was taken from a boy aged 5-17 years in good health. This chain joins TRBV5-6 and TRBJ2-6, with D possibly being TRBD1 (5 bases). The CDR3 spells CASSTDPGANVPTF. CDR3 DNA: TGTGCCAGCAGTACCGACCCTGGGGCCAACGTCCCGACTTTC.